The 27 T cell receptor beta chains below all came from one sample that was sequenced in a study of OX40 agonist ivuxolimab in advanced cancers. TCRdb keeps only in-frame clones here, not all; method: immunoSEQ multiplex PCR. Of 75,000 to 95,000 clones in the sample, roughly 86% are singletons; the top ten hold 2% to 3%. Source: CD4+ or CD8+ T cells sorted from blood, taken in a trial of the OX40 agonist ivuxolimab. The receptor set was obtained from an adult with an advanced solid tumor such as melanoma, head and neck, liver or kidney cancer.

This clone occurred a few times. The rearrangement links TRBV4-1 to TRBJ1-1; D remains unclear. This CDR3 is 15 amino acids long. The germline CDR1 and CDR2 sequences are MGHRA and YSYEKL. Deletions cut 0 bases from V and 0 bases from J, with 8 bases between. This CDR3 is CASSQDGRMNTEAFF. The CDR3 region has the DNA TGCGCCAGCAGCCAAGACGGCAGGATGAACACTGAAGCTTTCTTT.

This clone appeared a single time. The chain links TRBV5-1 to TRBJ2-3, with 10 nucleotides matching TRBD1. Trimming cost V 4 bases and J 5 bases; bases outside gene matches: 10. Germline CDR1 and CDR2: SGHRS and YFSETQ. This CDR3 has 16 amino acids. The CDR3 here is CASSARGTGVIDTQYF. The CDR3 coding sequence is TGCGCCAGCAGCGCACGAGGGACAGGGGTCATAGATACGCAGTATTTT.

This clone was recorded a few times. This chain joins TRBV2 and TRBJ1-5; 12 bases are a match to TRBD1. Germline V gene data show CDR1 as SNHLY and CDR2 as FYNNEI. CDR3 length: 15 residues. The V segment lost 4 bases and the J segment 7 bases; nucleotides outside the gene matches: 5. CDR3 coding DNA: TGTGCCAGCAGTGGACCGGGACAGGGGGCACAGCCCCAGCATTTT. It is translated as CASSGPGQGAQPQHF.

The CDR3 loop reads CASSSRRQTFYGYTF. CDR3 DNA: TGTGCCAGCAGCTCAAGGCGACAGACCTTTTATGGCTACACCTTC. This sequence joins TRBV21-1 and TRBJ1-2; TRBD1, the D gene given by the table, was not confirmed from the DNA. TRBV21-1 constitutes a pseudogene. This CDR3 has 15 amino acids.

V and J are TRBV11-2 and TRBJ1-1, with a weak D call TRBD1 (5 bases). The CDR3 loop spans 13 amino acids. Trimming left V 3 bases short and J 3 bases short, with 8 bases between. Germline V gene lookup returns CDR1 SGHAT and CDR2 FQNNGV. The DNA for the CDR3 is TGTGCCAGCAGCTTTTCGGGGGACACTGAAGCTTTCTTT. Its translation is CASSFSGDTEAFF. The full variable domain, with the rest looked up from reference TRBV11-2 and TRBJ1-1, is EAGVAQSPRYKIIEKRQSVAFWCNPISGHATLYWYQQILGQGPKLLIQFQNNGVVDDSQLPKDRFSAERLKGVDSTLKIQPAKLEDSAVYLCASSFSGDTEAFFGQGTRLTVV.

This chain links TRBV30 with TRBJ1-3; D may be TRBD1 (6 bases). CDR1 is GTSNPN and CDR2 is SVGIG in the germline V gene (reference sequence). The CDR3 covers 16 residues. Between the trimmed V and J ends, which lost 2 bases and 0 bases, there was a span of 14 bases. CDR3: CAWSSPGGLSGNTIYF. CDR3 coding DNA: TGTGCCTGGAGTTCCCCGGGGGGCCTCTCTGGAAACACCATATATTTT.

This rearrangement joins TRBV27 to TRBJ2-3, with 7 positions matching TRBD2. CDR3 length: 17 residues. V gave up 6 bases and J gave up 1 base; unmatched junction bases: 13. The germline V gene encodes CDR1 MNHEY and CDR2 SMNVEV (reference sequence). Here the CDR3 DNA reads TGTGCCAGCAGCCCCCTGACTAGCACAGCTGGCACAGATACGCAGTATTTT. Translating it yields CASSPLTSTAGTDTQYF.

The CDR3 sequence: CASSARTGDPLLAKNIQYF. The CDR3 coding sequence is TGCGCCAGCAGCGCCCGGACAGGGGACCCACTTCTGGCCAAAAACATTCAGTACTTC. V gene TRBV5-1 combines with J gene TRBJ2-4; TRBD1 matches 9 bases. V trimming: 4 bases; J trimming: 1 base; junction bases outside the gene matches: 15. The CDR3 is made up of 19 amino acids. Germline CDR1 SGHRS, CDR2 YFSETQ.

V is TRBV28 and J is TRBJ2-7; 7 bases match TRBD1. Germline V gene lookup returns CDR1 MDHEN and CDR2 SYDVKM. The length of the CDR3 is 14 residues. J was trimmed by 5 bases and V by 3 bases; bases with no gene match: 7. This chain's CDR3 is CASSFRDRVHEQYV. The CDR3, as DNA: TGTGCCAGCAGTTTCAGAGACAGGGTCCACGAGCAGTACGTC.

This rearrangement joins TRBV11-1 to TRBJ2-7; 7 nucleotides match TRBD1. Germline-derived CDR1 and CDR2 are SGHAT and FQDESV (reference sequence). V shed 6 bases, J shed 3 bases, and the junction held 11 bases outside the gene matches. The CDR3 length is 15 residues. CDR3 nucleotides: TGTGCCAGCAGGACCGAGACAGGGTCCCACTACGAGCAGTACTTC. This encodes CASRTETGSHYEQYF.

This chain connects TRBV27 to TRBJ1-6; D is ambiguous. V lost 3 bases and J 7 bases, leaving 10 bases between the germline ends. The CDR3 consists of 14 residues. Germline V lookup: CDR1 MNHEY, CDR2 SMNVEV (reference sequence). The CDR3 DNA follows: TGTGCCAGCAGTTTGAGGGCCCGGAATTCACCCCTCCACTTT. It encodes CASSLRARNSPLHF.

The chain combines TRBV6-1 with TRBJ1-4, with TRBD1 matching over 9 bases. Germline V gives CDR1 MNHNS, CDR2 SASEGT. The trim removed 6 bases at V and 8 bases at J, leaving 7 bases unmatched. This CDR3 spans 14 amino acids. The CDR3 nucleotides read TGTGCCAGCAGGAGGACAGGGGAAGGAGAAAAACTGTTTTTT. It is translated as CASRRTGEGEKLFF.

The V call is TRBV2, the J call TRBJ1-6; 10 bases are shared with TRBD1. CDR1 and CDR2 from the germline V gene are SNHLY and FYNNEI. V lost 8 bases to trimming and J lost 4 bases; unmatched junction nucleotides: 5. This CDR3 region has 15 residues. The CDR3 DNA follows: TGTGCCAGCGGGGGGGACAGGGGATATAATTCACCCCTCCACTTT. Its protein is CASGGDRGYNSPLHF.

The chain uses TRBV7-2 and TRBJ1-6, with D unresolved. V lost 5 bases and J lost 7, with 9 bases in between. Germline loops: CDR1 SGHTA, CDR2 FQGNSA. CDR3 size: 13 residues. The CDR3 loop is CASSAAVNSPLHF. The CDR3 DNA follows: TGTGCCAGCAGCGCTGCGGTCAATTCACCCCTCCACTTT.

The rearrangement links TRBV29-1 to TRBJ1-2; D is unresolved. V lost 4 bases, J lost 6 bases, and 18 bases lay in between. This CDR3 has 14 residues. The germline V gene encodes CDR1 SQVTM and CDR2 ANQGSEA. The DNA for the CDR3 is TGCAGCGTTGTATCGGATACGAGATTTCATGGCTACACCTTC. Its protein product is CSVVSDTRFHGYTF.

V is TRBV18 and J is TRBJ2-5; D remains unclear. Between the trimmed V and J ends, which lost 4 bases and 5 bases, there was a span of 11 bases. Germline V gene data show CDR1 as KGHSH and CDR2 as LQKENI. The CDR3 is 13 amino acids. CDR3 nucleotides: TGTGCCAGCTCACGGGCAGTACTGGAGACCCAGTACTTC. This sequence encodes CASSRAVLETQYF.

The V gene is TRBV28, the J gene TRBJ2-7, with a tentative D call TRBD2 (5 bases). Germline V gene sequence: CDR1 MDHEN, CDR2 SYDVKM. There are 13 residues in the CDR3. V lost 5 bases and J lost 1, with 9 bases in between. CDR3 residues: CASSPERSYEQYV. The CDR3 DNA reads as TGTGCCAGCAGTCCCGAGCGGTCCTACGAGCAGTACGTC.

This chain joins TRBV10-3 and TRBJ2-1, with 9 bases that match TRBD1. Germline CDR1 is ENHRY and CDR2 is SYGVKD. V was pared by 10 bases and J by 8 bases, with 9 bases of the junction left unmatched. The CDR3 spans 13 residues. The CDR3 DNA is TGTGCCACCCGACAGGGGGTCGGAGATGAGCAGTTCTTC. Protein sequence: CATRQGVGDEQFF.

J is TRBJ2-5 and V is TRBV5-1; D is unclear. The CDR3 extends over 14 amino acids. Trimming left V 4 bases short and J 2 bases short, with 12 bases between. Germline V lookup: CDR1 SGHRS, CDR2 YFSETQ. The DNA for the CDR3 is TGCGCCAGCAGCCTAAGGATTACTCAAGAGACCCAGTACTTC. Its translation is CASSLRITQETQYF. The variable domain in full, with the rest retrieved from reference TRBV5-1 and TRBJ2-5, is KAGVTQTPRYLIKTRGQQVTLSCSPISGHRSVSWYQQTPGQGLQFLFEYFSETQRNKGNFPGRFSGRQFSNSRSEMNVSTLELGDSALYLCASSLRITQETQYFGPGTRLLVL.

This chain uses TRBV5-1 with TRBJ1-2, with 11 bases that match TRBD1. The V gene end was trimmed by 0 bases and the J gene end by 6 bases; junction bases not matched to a gene: 4. The CDR3 runs to 15 residues. Per germline, CDR1 SGHRS and CDR2 YFSETQ. The CDR3 is CASSLAGTGGHGYTF. As DNA, the CDR3 is TGCGCCAGCAGCTTGGCCGGGACAGGGGGACATGGCTACACCTTC.

V is TRBV7-3 and J is TRBJ2-2; 8 bases map to TRBD1. The V and J ends lost 3 bases and 0 bases, in that order; junction bases with no gene match: 3. The CDR3 extends over 16 amino acids. Germline loops: CDR1 SGHTA, CDR2 FQGTGA. As DNA, the CDR3 is TGTGCCAGCAGCTTTCAGGGGGCCCCGAACACCGGGGAGCTGTTTTTT. The encoded protein is CASSFQGAPNTGELFF. The full variable domain, completed using reference TRBV7-3 and TRBJ2-2, is GAGVSQTPSNKVTEKGKYVELRCDPISGHTALYWYRQSLGQGPEFLIYFQGTGAADDSGLPNDRFFAVRPEGSVSTLKIQRTERGDSAVYLCASSFQGAPNTGELFFGEGSRLTVL.

This sequence joins TRBV6-6 and TRBJ1-2, with D possibly matching TRBD1 (5 bases). The CDR3 spans 14 residues. V was clipped by 2 bases and J by 4 bases, with 11 bases between them. The germline V gene has CDR1 MNHNY and CDR2 SVGAGI (reference sequence). Here the CDR3 reads CASSYGGRSYGYTF. The CDR3 DNA follows: TGTGCCAGCAGTTACGGGGGACGGAGCTATGGCTACACCTTC.

V is TRBV19 and J is TRBJ1-5; D is ambiguous. The CDR3 covers 12 residues. The V gene lost 5 bases and the J gene lost 5 bases, with 7 bases spanning the gap. CDR1 and CDR2 (germline): LNHDA, SQIVND (reference sequence). CDR3 loop: CASSRYDQPQHF. CDR3 DNA: TGTGCCAGTAGTCGATACGATCAGCCCCAGCATTTT. Filled out from reference TRBV19 and TRBJ1-5, the complete variable domain reads DGGITQSPKYLFRKEGQNVTLSCEQNLNHDAMYWYRQDPGQGLRLIYYSQIVNDFQKGDIAEGYSVSREKKESFPLTVTSAQKNPTAFYLCASSRYDQPQHFGDGTRLSIL.

Only a few counts were recorded for this clone. The V call is TRBV28, the J call TRBJ1-1; D might be TRBD1 (5 bases). V lost 11 bases and J lost 1, with 8 bases in between. The length of the CDR3 is 11 residues. In germline, CDR1 is MDHEN, CDR2 SYDVKM. CDR3 protein: CAGQGNTEAFF. The CDR3 DNA follows: TGTGCCGGTCAGGGGAACACTGAAGCTTTCTTT.

J is TRBJ2-5 and V is TRBV11-2, with D possibly matching TRBD1 (6 bases). Germline loops: CDR1 SGHAT, CDR2 FQNNGV. The CDR3 is 15 amino acids. V lost 3 bases, J lost 1 base, and 12 bases lay in between. The CDR3 bases are TGTGCCAGCAGCTTTCTCCGACAGGTCCAAGAGACCCAGTACTTC. It encodes CASSFLRQVQETQYF.

The chain has TRBV9 and TRBJ2-1, with 10 nucleotides matching TRBD2. This CDR3 is 17 amino acids long. V gave up 7 bases and J gave up 4 bases; unmatched junction bases: 14. CDR1 and CDR2 (germline): SGDLS, YYNGEE. CDR3 residues: CASSQAGLAGAYNEQFF. As DNA, the CDR3 is TGTGCCAGCTCCCAGGCAGGGCTAGCGGGGGCATACAATGAGCAGTTCTTC.

This clone has more than one count but fewer than ten. This rearrangement joins TRBV18 to TRBJ1-6, with 8 bases lining up with TRBD1. The CDR3 has 15 residues. Germline CDR1 reads KGHSH; CDR2 reads LQKENI. J gave up 6 bases and V 4 bases, and 5 bases lay outside the gene matches. The CDR3 reads CASSLRTGPNSPLHF. The CDR3 bases are TGTGCCAGCTCACTCCGGACAGGGCCTAATTCACCCCTCCACTTT.